This T cell receptor beta chain was recorded in a study of T cells in Graves' hyperthyroidism and ophthalmopathy. The wider study: Peripheral blood was obtained at initial diagnosis, preceding any treatment. Whole-study findings and limits: With a median lead of around 5.9 months before onset, the model predicted ophthalmopathy.

Newly diagnosed hyperthyroidism, duration under 2 months, in patients aged 18 to 65. Lactation, pregnancy, other autoimmune disease or uncontrolled infection excluded patients. This clonotype was counted only a few times. Its antigen is undetermined. Researchers amplified the TCR beta CDR3 regions from RNA transcripts. The primer set for the first-round RT-PCR of the TCR CDR3 was HTBI. TCRdb called the multiplex PCR reads again in MiXCR, with one record for every CDR3 protein. The sample yields fewer than 900,000 distinct CDR3 sequences, approximately 18% seen once. What was sequenced was blood. This receptor was identified in a woman between 45 and 65 years old with Graves' hyperthyroidism that later progressed to Graves' ophthalmopathy.

The CDR3 DNA is TGCAGCGTTGCACCAGGGAACTATGGCTACACCTTC. Its protein is CSVAPGNYGYTF. The rearrangement joins TRBV29-1 to TRBJ1-2, with D tentatively TRBD1 (5 bases). The CDR3 totals 12 residues. Trimming removed 4 bases from V and 2 bases from J, with 8 bases in between. CDR1 and CDR2 (germline): SQVTM, ANQGSEA.